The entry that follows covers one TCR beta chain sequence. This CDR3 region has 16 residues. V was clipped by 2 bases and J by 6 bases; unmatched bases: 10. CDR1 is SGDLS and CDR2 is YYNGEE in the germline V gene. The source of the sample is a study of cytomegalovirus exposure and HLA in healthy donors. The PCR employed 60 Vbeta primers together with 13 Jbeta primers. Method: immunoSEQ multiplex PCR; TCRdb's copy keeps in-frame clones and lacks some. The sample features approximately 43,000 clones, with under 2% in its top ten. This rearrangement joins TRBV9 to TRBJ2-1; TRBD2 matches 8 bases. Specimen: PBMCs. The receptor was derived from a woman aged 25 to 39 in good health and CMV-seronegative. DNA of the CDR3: TGTGCCAGCAGCGTTTACTCGGCTAGCGGGCTCAATGAGCAGTTCTTC. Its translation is CASSVYSASGLNEQFF.